The clone carrying this T cell receptor beta chain was counted at least ten times. This CDR3 spans 16 amino acids. V lost 0 bases and J 1 base, leaving 10 bases between the germline ends. The germline V gene encodes CDR1 SGHRS and CDR2 YFSETQ. MiXCR, run by TCRdb on the 5' RACE reads, gives a single entry per CDR3 protein. The repertoire includes 100,000 to 150,000 distinct CDR3 sequences, about an eighth of them detected once, and around 4.3% sits in the top ten. The entry originates in a study of CD8 T cells in ankylosing spondylitis. The specimen sequenced was blood, either unsorted or a sorted T cell fraction (not recorded which). This TCR was sampled from a female donor with ankylosing spondylitis or in good health (not recorded which). V is TRBV5-1 and J is TRBJ2-2; TRBD2 is a possible D gene (5 bases). This CDR3 reads CASSLDGGWNTGELFF. The CDR3 DNA is TGCGCCAGCAGCTTGGACGGAGGCTGGAACACCGGGGAGCTGTTTTTT. Variable domain in full (rest from reference TRBV5-1 and TRBJ2-2): KAGVTQTPRYLIKTRGQQVTLSCSPISGHRSVSWYQQTPGQGLQFLFEYFSETQRNKGNFPGRFSGRQFSNSRSEMNVSTLELGDSALYLCASSLDGGWNTGELFFGEGSRLTVL.